These 12 T cell receptor beta chains were all obtained from the same sample, sequenced in a study of breast tumors, draining lymph nodes, adjacent tissues (dated by TCRdb to 2015 to 2016). Lymph node samples came from the axillary draining lymph nodes of breast cancer patients. The method behind the library was multiplex PCR. Sequencer: Illumina HiSeq 2000. TCRdb reanalyzed the raw reads on its own, using fastp at Q25 for trimming and MiXCR for clone calling, and kept in-frame beta chains. Rows merge per CDR3 protein into single entries with the most common DNA and genes. The sample table shows nearly 200,000 distinct CDR3 sequences, and roughly 31% are seen once. About 4.3% of the sample is in the top ten clones. What was sequenced was axillary lymph node tissue. These receptors all stem from a female donor with breast cancer. Some clones in this sample may be carry-over from other donors' samples.

As to this clonotype: Just one base apart from a much larger clone, this may be a read error. This rearrangement joins TRBV18 to TRBJ1-2; tentative D call: TRBD1 (6 bases). CDR3 length: 15 residues. Germline V gene lookup returns CDR1 KGHSH and CDR2 LQKENI. The CDR3 DNA is TGTGCCAGCCCACCTGTCCTACAGGGTAACTATGGCTACACCTTC. It encodes CASPPVLQGNYGYTF. The full variable domain, completed using reference TRBV18 and TRBJ1-2, is NAGVMQNPRHLVRRRGQEARLRCSPMKGHSHVYWYRQLPEEGLKFMVYLQKENIIDESGMPKERFSAEFPKEGPSILRIQQVVRGDSAAYFCASPPVLQGNYGYTFGSGTRLTVV.

The table lists this clonotype with a few counts. The gene calls are TRBV27 and TRBJ2-1; D uncertain. Trimming removed 5 bases at V and 5 bases at J, with 10 bases between. In germline, CDR1 is MNHEY, CDR2 SMNVEV (reference sequence). CDR3 size: 13 residues. The CDR3: CASSPMWDNEQFF. The CDR3 DNA follows: TGTGCCAGCAGTCCCATGTGGGACAATGAGCAGTTCTTC.

Comment on this clonotype: With a much larger clone just one base away, this may be a read error. The chain uses TRBV20-1 and TRBJ1-5; D unclear. Germline loops: CDR1 DFQATT, CDR2 SNEGSKA (reference sequence). CDR3 length: 12 amino acids. This CDR3 is CSARPTNQPPHF. The CDR3 coding sequence is TGCAGTGCCCGTCCCACTAATCAGCCCCCGCATTTT.

This rearrangement joins TRBV6-1 to TRBJ1-4; possible D gene TRBD1, 5 bases. This CDR3 is 15 amino acids long. Germline CDR1 MNHNS, CDR2 SASEGT. V lost 3 bases to trimming and J lost 0 bases, with 8 bases between them. This chain's CDR3 is CASSDDSATNEKLFF. CDR3 coding DNA: TGTGCCAGCAGTGACGACAGTGCAACTAATGAAAAACTGTTTTTT.

This rearrangement joins TRBV13 to TRBJ1-1; D gene unclear. Germline CDR1 is PRHDT and CDR2 is FYEKMQ (reference sequence). The ends were cut back, 2 bases at V and 3 bases at J, with 10 bases in the middle. The CDR3 has 14 amino acids. Written as DNA, the CDR3 is TGTGCCAGCAGCTTACCTCAAACCTACACTGAAGCTTTCTTT. Encoded protein: CASSLPQTYTEAFF.

Many counts were recorded for this clonotype. V is TRBV20-1 and J is TRBJ2-1; 11 positions match TRBD2. Germline V gene sequence: CDR1 DFQATT, CDR2 SNEGSKA (reference sequence). V lost 5 bases to trimming and J lost 8 bases; unmatched junction nucleotides: 11. This CDR3 has 15 residues. CDR3 DNA: TGCAGTGCTCCCTCAGGCACTAGCGGGAGCTATGAGCAGTTCTTC. Amino acids: CSAPSGTSGSYEQFF.

This clonotype occurred many times. The J gene is TRBJ2-5, the V gene TRBV19; the D gene is possibly TRBD1 (6 bases). The CDR3 is 15 residues long. Germline V gene data show CDR1 as LNHDA and CDR2 as SQIVND (reference sequence). Trimming took 3 bases from V and 3 from J, leaving 14 bases between them. The CDR3 loop reads CASSILGAGEETQYF. Written as DNA, the CDR3 is TGTGCCAGTAGTATCCTGGGGGCAGGGGAAGAGACCCAGTACTTC.

CDR3 region: CASSELYTEAFF. CDR3 sequence (DNA): TGTGCCAGCAGTGAACTATACACTGAAGCTTTCTTT. This sequence joins TRBV2 and TRBJ1-1, with D hard to call. Germline V gives CDR1 SNHLY, CDR2 FYNNEI. V was pared by 2 bases and J by 3 bases, with 4 bases between. CDR3 length: 12 residues.

In this sample, this clonotype turned up once. At one of its ends the junction is not consistent with the germline gene, which may arise from a read error. The chain links TRBV6-5 to TRBJ2-7; 11 nucleotides match TRBD2. Germline V gene sequence: CDR1 MNHEY, CDR2 SVGAGI. The CDR3 has 17 residues. The CDR3 DNA follows: TGTGCCAGCAGTTACTCGAGGAGACTAGCGGGGTACTACGAGCAATACTTC. It codes for CASSYSRRLAGYYEQYF.

This clonotype showed up many times. The genes are TRBV7-2 and TRBJ1-5; D remains ambiguous. The CDR3 length is 16 residues. In germline, CDR1 is SGHTA, CDR2 FQGNSA. The V gene lost 5 bases and the J gene lost 1 base, with 15 bases spanning the gap. In DNA form, the CDR3 reads TGTGCCAGCAGCCCAGAAGGAGGGCTAAGCAATCAGCCCCAGCATTTT. It codes for CASSPEGGLSNQPQHF.

This clonotype occurred once. The V gene is TRBV2, the J gene TRBJ1-4, with 9 positions matching TRBD1. V was pared by 7 bases and J by 7 bases, with 4 bases of the junction left unmatched. CDR1 is SNHLY, CDR2 FYNNEI, per germline. The CDR3 spans 13 residues. The DNA of the CDR3 is TGTGCCAGCACAGGGGACAGGGCTGAAAAACTGTTTTTT. As protein: CASTGDRAEKLFF. Combining the CDR3 with reference TRBV2 and TRBJ1-4 gives the whole variable domain EPEVTQTPSHQVTQMGQEVILRCVPISNHLYFYWYRQILGQKVEFLVSFYNNEISEKSEIFDDQFSVERPDGSNFTLKIRSTKLEDSAMYFCASTGDRAEKLFFGSGTQLSVL.

On this clonotype itself: Given a much more abundant clone one base away, this may be a read error. The conserved phenylalanine or tryptophan is not found at the CDR3 terminus, so this likely reflects a read error. This chain uses TRBV20-1 with TRBJ1-1; D possibly corresponds to TRBD1 (6 bases). This CDR3 comprises 14 residues. The V gene's germline CDR1 is DFQATT and CDR2 SNEGSKA (reference sequence). V lost 2 bases and J lost 2, with 12 bases in between. DNA for the CDR3: TGCAGTGCTAGATCATCCAGGGGTAACACTGAAGCTTTCCTT. This encodes CSARSSRGNTEAFL.